This TCR beta chain was documented in a study of vaccination and CD4 T cells after COVID-19. Described treatment: roughly 10-day PBMC culture with coronavirus spike peptide pools or control peptides (ViraFEST assay). As concerns this clonotype: Its target is unknown.

The Oncomine TCR Beta short-read assay generated sequence data from the DNA of cultured CD4+ T cells. TCRdb passed the PCR reads through MiXCR, listing each CDR3 protein once. The data hold around 8,000 distinct CDR3 sequences, with around half observed a single time. The germline CDR1 and CDR2 sequences are MNHNS and SASEGT. V dropped 6 bases and J dropped 3 bases, with 21 bases sitting between them. The length of the CDR3 is 16 residues. Sequenced: CD4+ T cells from blood, cultured in vitro. The clonotype comes from a human donor who had recovered from COVID-19. This sequence joins TRBV6-1 and TRBJ2-7; D call uncertain. CDR3 region: CASSQTPGSQYYEQYF. The CDR3 DNA reads TGTGCCAGCAGCCAGACCCCCGGATCCCAGTACTACGAGCAGTACTTC.